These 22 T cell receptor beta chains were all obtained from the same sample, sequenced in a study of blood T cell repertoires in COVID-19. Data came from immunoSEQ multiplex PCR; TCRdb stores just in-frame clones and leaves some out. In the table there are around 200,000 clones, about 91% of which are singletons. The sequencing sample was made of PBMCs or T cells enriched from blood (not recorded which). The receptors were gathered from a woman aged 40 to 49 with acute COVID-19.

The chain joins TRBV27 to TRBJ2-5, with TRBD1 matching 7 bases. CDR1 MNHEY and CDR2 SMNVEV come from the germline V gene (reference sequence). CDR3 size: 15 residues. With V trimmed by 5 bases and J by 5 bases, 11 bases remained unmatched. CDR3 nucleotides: TGTGCCAGCAGTCCCCGGACAGGCCTTGGGGAGACCCAGTACTTC. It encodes CASSPRTGLGETQYF.

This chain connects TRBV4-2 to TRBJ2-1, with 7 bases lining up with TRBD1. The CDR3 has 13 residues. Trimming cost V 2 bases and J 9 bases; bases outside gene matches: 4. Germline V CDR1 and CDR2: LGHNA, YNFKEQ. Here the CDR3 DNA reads TGTGCCAGCAGCCAAATTCGGGACAGTGAGCAGTTCTTC. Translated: CASSQIRDSEQFF.

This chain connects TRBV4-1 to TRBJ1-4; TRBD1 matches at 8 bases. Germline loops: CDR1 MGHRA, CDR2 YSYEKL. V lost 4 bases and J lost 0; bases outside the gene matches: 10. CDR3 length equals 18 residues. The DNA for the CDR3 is TGCGCCAGCAGCCGAGCGACAGGGGTAGCAGCAACTAATGAAAAACTGTTTTTT. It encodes CASSRATGVAATNEKLFF.

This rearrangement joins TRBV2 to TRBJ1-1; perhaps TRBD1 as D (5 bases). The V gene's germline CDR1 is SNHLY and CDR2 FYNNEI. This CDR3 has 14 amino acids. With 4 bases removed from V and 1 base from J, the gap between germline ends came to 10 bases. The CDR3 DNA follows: TGTGCCAGCAGTGCCCCTGACAGGAACACTGAAGCTTTCTTT. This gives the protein CASSAPDRNTEAFF.

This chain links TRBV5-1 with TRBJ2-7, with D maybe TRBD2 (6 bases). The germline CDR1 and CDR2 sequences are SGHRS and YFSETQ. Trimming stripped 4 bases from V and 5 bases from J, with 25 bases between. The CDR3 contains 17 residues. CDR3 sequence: CASSLVGSGGAFHEQYF. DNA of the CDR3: TGCGCCAGCAGCCTGGTGGGTAGCGGCGGGGCCTTCCACGAGCAGTACTTC.

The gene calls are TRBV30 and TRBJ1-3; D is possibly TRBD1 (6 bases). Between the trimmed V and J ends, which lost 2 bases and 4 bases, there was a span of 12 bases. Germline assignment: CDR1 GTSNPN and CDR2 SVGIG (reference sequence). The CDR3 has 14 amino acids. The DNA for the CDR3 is TGTGCCTGGAGTTCGGACAGTCCCGGAAACACCATATATTTT. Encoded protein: CAWSSDSPGNTIYF.

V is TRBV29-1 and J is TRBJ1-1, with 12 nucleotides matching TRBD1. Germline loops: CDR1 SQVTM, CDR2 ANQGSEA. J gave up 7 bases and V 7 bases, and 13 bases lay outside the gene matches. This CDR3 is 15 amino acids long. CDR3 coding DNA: TGCAGCGGGAGGGGGACAGGGGGCGGAGGGGATGAAGCTTTCTTT. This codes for CSGRGTGGGGDEAFF. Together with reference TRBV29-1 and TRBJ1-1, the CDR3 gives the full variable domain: SAVISQKPSRDICQRGTSLTIQCQVDSQVTMMFWYRQQPGQSLTLIATANQGSEATYESGFVIDKFPISRPNLTFSTLTVSNMSPEDSSIYLCSGRGTGGGGDEAFFGQGTRLTVV.

This chain's CDR3 is CASIKGGSTDTQYF. The DNA of the CDR3 is TGTGCCAGCATCAAGGGGGGGAGCACAGATACGCAGTATTTT. The V and J genes are TRBV9 and TRBJ2-3, with D perhaps TRBD2 (7 bases). Trimming pared 6 bases from V and 0 bases from J, leaving 11 bases between. CDR1 is SGDLS and CDR2 is YYNGEE in the germline V gene. The CDR3 contains 14 residues. The full variable domain, rest sourced from reference TRBV9 and TRBJ2-3, is DSGVTQTPKHLITATGQRVTLRCSPRSGDLSVYWYQQSLDQGLQFLIQYYNGEERAKGNILERFSAQQFPDLHSELNLSSLELGDSALYFCASIKGGSTDTQYFGPGTRLTVL.

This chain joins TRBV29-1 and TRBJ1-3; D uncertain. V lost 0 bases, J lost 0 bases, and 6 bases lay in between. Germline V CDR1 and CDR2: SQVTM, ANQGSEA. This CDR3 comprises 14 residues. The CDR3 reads CSVEEGYSGNTIYF. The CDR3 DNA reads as TGCAGCGTTGAAGAGGGCTACTCTGGAAACACCATATATTTT.

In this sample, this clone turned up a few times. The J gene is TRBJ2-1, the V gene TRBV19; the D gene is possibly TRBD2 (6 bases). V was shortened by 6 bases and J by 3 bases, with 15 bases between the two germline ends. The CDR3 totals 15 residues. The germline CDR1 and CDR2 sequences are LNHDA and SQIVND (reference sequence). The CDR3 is CASRKEWGVYNEQFF. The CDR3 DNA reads TGTGCCAGTAGGAAGGAGTGGGGGGTCTACAATGAGCAGTTCTTC.

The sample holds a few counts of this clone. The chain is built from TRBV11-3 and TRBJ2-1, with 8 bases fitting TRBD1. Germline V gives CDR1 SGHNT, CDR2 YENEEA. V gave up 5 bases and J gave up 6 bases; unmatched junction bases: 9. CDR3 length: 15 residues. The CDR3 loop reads CASSPDRGNLNEQFF. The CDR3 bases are TGTGCCAGCAGCCCCGACAGGGGAAACCTCAATGAGCAGTTCTTC.

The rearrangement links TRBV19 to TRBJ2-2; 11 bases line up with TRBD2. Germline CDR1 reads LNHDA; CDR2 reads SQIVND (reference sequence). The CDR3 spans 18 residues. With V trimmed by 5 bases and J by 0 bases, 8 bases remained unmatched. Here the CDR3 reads CASSPLPGLAANTGELFF. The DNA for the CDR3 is TGTGCCAGTAGTCCGTTACCGGGACTAGCGGCGAACACCGGGGAGCTGTTTTTT.

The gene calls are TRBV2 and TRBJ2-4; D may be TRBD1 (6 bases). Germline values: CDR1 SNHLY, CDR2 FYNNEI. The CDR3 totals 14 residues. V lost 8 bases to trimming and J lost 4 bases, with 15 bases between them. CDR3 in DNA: TGTGCCAGCGTGATGGGCAGGGGAAAAAACATTCAGTACTTC. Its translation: CASVMGRGKNIQYF.

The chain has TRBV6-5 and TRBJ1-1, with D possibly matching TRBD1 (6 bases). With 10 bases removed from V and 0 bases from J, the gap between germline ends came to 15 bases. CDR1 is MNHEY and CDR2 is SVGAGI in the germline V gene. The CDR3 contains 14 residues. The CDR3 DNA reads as TGTGCCACCGGGAGAGGGGGGGTGAACACTGAAGCTTTCTTT. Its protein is CATGRGGVNTEAFF.

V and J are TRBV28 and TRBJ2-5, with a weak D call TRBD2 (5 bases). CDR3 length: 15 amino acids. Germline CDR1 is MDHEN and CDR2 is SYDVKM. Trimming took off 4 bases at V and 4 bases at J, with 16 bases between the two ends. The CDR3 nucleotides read TGTGCCAGCAGTTCCCCCGGACTGCTTCGAGAGACCCAGTACTTC. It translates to CASSSPGLLRETQYF.

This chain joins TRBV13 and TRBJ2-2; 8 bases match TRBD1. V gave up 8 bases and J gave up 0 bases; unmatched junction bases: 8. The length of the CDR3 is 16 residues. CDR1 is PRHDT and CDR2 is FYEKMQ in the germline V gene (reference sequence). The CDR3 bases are TGTGCCAGCGAATTCCGGGACAGGACGAACACCGGGGAGCTGTTTTTT. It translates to CASEFRDRTNTGELFF.

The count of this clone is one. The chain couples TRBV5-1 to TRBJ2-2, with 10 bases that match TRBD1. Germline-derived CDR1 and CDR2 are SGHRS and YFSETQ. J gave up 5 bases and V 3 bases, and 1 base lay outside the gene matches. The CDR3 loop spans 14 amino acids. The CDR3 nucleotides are TGCGCCAGCAGCTGGACAGGGGGGACCGGGGAGCTGTTTTTT. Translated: CASSWTGGTGELFF.

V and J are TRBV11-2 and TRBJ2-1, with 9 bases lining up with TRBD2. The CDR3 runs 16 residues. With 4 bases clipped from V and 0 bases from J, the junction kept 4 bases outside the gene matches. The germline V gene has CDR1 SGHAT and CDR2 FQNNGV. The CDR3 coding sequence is TGTGCCAGCAGCTCATTAGCGGGGGACTCCTACAATGAGCAGTTCTTC. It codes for CASSSLAGDSYNEQFF.

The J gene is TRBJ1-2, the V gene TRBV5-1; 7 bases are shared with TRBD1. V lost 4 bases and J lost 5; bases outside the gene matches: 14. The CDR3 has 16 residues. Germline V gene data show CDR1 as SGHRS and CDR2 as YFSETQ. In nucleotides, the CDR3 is TGCGCCAGCAGCGAGGGACAGCCAGGCCCCCTTTATGGCTACACCTTC. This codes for CASSEGQPGPLYGYTF. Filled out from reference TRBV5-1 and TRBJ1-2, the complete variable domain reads KAGVTQTPRYLIKTRGQQVTLSCSPISGHRSVSWYQQTPGQGLQFLFEYFSETQRNKGNFPGRFSGRQFSNSRSEMNVSTLELGDSALYLCASSEGQPGPLYGYTFGSGTRLTVV.

For the CDR3, the DNA is TGCAGTGCTAGTGACAGGGGGCATGGCTACACCTTC. As protein: CSASDRGHGYTF. This rearrangement joins TRBV20-1 to TRBJ1-2; 10 bases are shared with TRBD1. The CDR3 runs to 12 residues. Germline trimming cut 3 bases from V and 6 bases from J; bases unmatched to any gene: 1. Germline V gene lookup returns CDR1 DFQATT and CDR2 SNEGSKA (reference sequence).

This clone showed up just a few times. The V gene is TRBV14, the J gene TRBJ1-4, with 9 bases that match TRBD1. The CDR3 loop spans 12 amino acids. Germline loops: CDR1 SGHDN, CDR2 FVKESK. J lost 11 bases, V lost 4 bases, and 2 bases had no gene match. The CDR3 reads CASSPTGGKLFF. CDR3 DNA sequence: TGTGCCAGCAGCCCGACAGGGGGGAAACTGTTTTTT.

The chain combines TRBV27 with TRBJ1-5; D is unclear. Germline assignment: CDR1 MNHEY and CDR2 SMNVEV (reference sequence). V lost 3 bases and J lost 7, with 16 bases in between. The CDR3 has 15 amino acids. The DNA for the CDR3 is TGTGCCAGCAGTTTGACCTGGCGGGAACGACAGCCCCAGCATTTT. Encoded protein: CASSLTWRERQPQHF.